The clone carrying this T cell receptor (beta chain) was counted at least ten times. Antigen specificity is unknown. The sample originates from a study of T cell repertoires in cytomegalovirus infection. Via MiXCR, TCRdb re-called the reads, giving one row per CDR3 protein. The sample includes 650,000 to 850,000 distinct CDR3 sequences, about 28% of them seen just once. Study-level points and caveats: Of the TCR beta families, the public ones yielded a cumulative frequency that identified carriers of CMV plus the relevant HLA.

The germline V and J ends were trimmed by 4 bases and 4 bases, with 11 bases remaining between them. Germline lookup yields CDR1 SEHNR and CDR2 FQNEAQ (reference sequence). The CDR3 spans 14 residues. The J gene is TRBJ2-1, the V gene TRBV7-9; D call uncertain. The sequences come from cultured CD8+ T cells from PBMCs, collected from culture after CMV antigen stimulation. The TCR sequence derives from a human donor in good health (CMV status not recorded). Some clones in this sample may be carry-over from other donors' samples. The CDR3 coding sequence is TGTGCCAGCAGCTACAGCAACTCGTACAATGAGCAGTTCTTC. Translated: CASSYSNSYNEQFF.